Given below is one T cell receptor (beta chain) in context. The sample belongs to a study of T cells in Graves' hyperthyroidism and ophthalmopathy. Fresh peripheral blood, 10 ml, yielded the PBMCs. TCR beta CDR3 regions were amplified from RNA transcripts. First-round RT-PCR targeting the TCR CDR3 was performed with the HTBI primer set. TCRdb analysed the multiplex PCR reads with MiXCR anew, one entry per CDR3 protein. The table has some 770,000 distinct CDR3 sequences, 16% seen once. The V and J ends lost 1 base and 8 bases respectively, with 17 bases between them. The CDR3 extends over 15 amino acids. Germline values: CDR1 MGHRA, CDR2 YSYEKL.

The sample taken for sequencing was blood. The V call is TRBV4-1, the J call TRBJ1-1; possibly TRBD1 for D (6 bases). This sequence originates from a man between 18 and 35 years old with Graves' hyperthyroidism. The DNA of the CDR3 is TGCGCCAGCAGCCAAGGACAGGAGATTTTCTCGGAAGCTTTCTTT. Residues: CASSQGQEIFSEAFF.